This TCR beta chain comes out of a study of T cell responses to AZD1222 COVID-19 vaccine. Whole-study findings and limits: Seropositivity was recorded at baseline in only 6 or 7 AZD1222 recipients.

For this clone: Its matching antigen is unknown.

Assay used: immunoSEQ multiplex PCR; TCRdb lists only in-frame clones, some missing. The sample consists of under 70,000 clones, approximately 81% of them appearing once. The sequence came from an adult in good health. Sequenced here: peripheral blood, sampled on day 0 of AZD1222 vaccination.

The CDR3 protein is CASSPVGGGYNEQFF. In DNA form, the CDR3 reads TGCGCCAGCAGCCCAGTAGGGGGAGGATACAATGAGCAGTTCTTC. The rearrangement links TRBV4-3 to TRBJ2-1, with D possibly being TRBD1 or TRBD2 (6 bases each). CDR1 and CDR2 (germline): LGHNA, YSLEER. V gave up 4 bases and J gave up 4 bases, with 14 bases separating them. CDR3 length: 15 amino acids.